These T cell receptor beta chains were read from a single sample in a study of T cells after yellow fever vaccination. TCRdb reanalysed the 5' RACE reads using MiXCR and keeps one entry per CDR3 protein. The table shows 510,000 or so distinct CDR3 sequences, with over 15% occurring only once. The input for sequencing was PBMCs, taken 15 days after the yellow fever booster vaccination. The source is a man between 25 and 39 years old who received the YFV17D yellow fever vaccine. Both conserved end residues are part of each CDR3. The order of the fields is CDR3 protein, J gene, V gene.

CASSPGDRGLQETQYF | TRBJ2-5 | TRBV7-9
CASRAQGFPYEQYF | TRBJ2-7 | TRBV5-4
CASSYSGGEVEQYF | TRBJ2-7 | TRBV6-5
CASSLELAVSYNEQFF | TRBJ2-1 | TRBV5-1
CASSNTGVDYNEQFF | TRBJ2-1 | TRBV21-1
CASRRGLKVPTDTQYF | TRBJ2-3 | TRBV7-2
CASAGLAVYEQYF | TRBJ2-7 | TRBV6-2/TRBV6-3
CASSQVLSGRAGTGELFF | TRBJ2-2 | TRBV14
CSATRTFIGPLYF | TRBJ2-5 | TRBV20-1
CAISGTSGGSTDTQYF | TRBJ2-3 | TRBV10-3
CASRGALAGLNEQFF | TRBJ2-1 | TRBV5-1
CSVEVGPNEQFF | TRBJ2-1 | TRBV29-1
CATSGAEAFF | TRBJ1-1 | TRBV28
CSVKTGGSHEQYF | TRBJ2-7 | TRBV29-1
CASSLVGPEVGGRYSYNEQFF | TRBJ2-1 | TRBV11-2
CSARPAGGLGEQFF | TRBJ2-1 | TRBV20-1
CASSGPSGANVLTF | TRBJ2-6 | TRBV27
CASSLRVGEQYF | TRBJ2-7 | TRBV28
CASNSGLAVTDTQYF | TRBJ2-3 | TRBV28
CASSYSRDRSYGYTF | TRBJ1-2 | TRBV6-2/TRBV6-3
CASRPTGSSGNTIYF | TRBJ1-3 | TRBV12-3/TRBV12-4
CASTRRQTSGAYNEQFF | TRBJ2-1 | TRBV19
CASRGLVNRSGYNEQFF | TRBJ2-1 | TRBV6-9
CASRLPGQGAGEQYF | TRBJ2-7 | TRBV7-2
CSALTPTGITDTQYF | TRBJ2-3 | TRBV20-1
CASSLGEGIGELFF | TRBJ2-2 | TRBV12-3/TRBV12-4
CASSPDGNPYHEQYF | TRBJ2-7 | TRBV12-3/TRBV12-4
CASTSGPGNVLTF | TRBJ2-6 | TRBV12-3/TRBV12-4
CASSGPFPKSKSPLHF | TRBJ1-6 | TRBV6-4
CASSPGAGTGGTDTQYF | TRBJ2-3 | TRBV11-3
CASSPWTGRETQYF | TRBJ2-5 | TRBV5-1
CSARGTKAIEQFF | TRBJ2-1 | TRBV20-1
CASSSRPLGQFF | TRBJ2-1 | TRBV12-3/TRBV12-4
CASSPTRERNRGALGGEQYF | TRBJ2-7 | TRBV18
CASSPVDREGAFF | TRBJ1-1 | TRBV18
CASSRGQTYGYTF | TRBJ1-2 | TRBV12-3/TRBV12-4
CASGGLASTDTQYF | TRBJ2-3 | TRBV27
CASSLGLAGEVSRNEQFF | TRBJ2-1 | TRBV7-8
CASSLSIQETQYF | TRBJ2-5 | TRBV11-2
CASSQDWQDVEQYF | TRBJ2-7 | TRBV4-3
CASRGTAKETQYF | TRBJ2-5 | TRBV5-1
CASSSRSNTGELFF | TRBJ2-2 | TRBV6-5
CGAGVRYPNEQFF | TRBJ2-1 | TRBV20-1
CAISAGRENIQYF | TRBJ2-4 | TRBV10-3
CASRNTGELFF | TRBJ2-2 | TRBV3-1
CASSVSTGTGELFF | TRBJ2-2 | TRBV5-5
CASSFGDGPRNEQFF | TRBJ2-1 | TRBV12-3/TRBV12-4
CAWSGQGSTGNYGYTF | TRBJ1-2 | TRBV30
CAGGGSYSYEQFF | TRBJ2-1 | TRBV12-3/TRBV12-4
CASSLRTGVMNTQYF | TRBJ2-3 | TRBV12-3/TRBV12-4
CATRLEDTQYF | TRBJ2-3 | TRBV10-3
CASSLIAGGRTGELFF | TRBJ2-2 | TRBV7-9
CASTLDGTDTQYF | TRBJ2-3 | TRBV6-6
CASLDISRSETQYF | TRBJ2-5 | TRBV18
CASSLNRSGRRTGNTIYF | TRBJ1-3 | TRBV5-1
CASSHWDQGASGMTGELFF | TRBJ2-2 | TRBV7-8
CSAAAGTFQETQYF | TRBJ2-5 | TRBV20-1
CASSFWRETGELFF | TRBJ2-2 | TRBV11-2
CSARPSGGGLNEKLFF | TRBJ1-4 | TRBV20-1
CASSIEGETQYF | TRBJ2-5 | TRBV5-1